Presented here are 9 T cell receptor beta chains from one specimen sequenced in a study of T cell responses to AZD1222 COVID-19 vaccine. Profiled with immunoSEQ multiplex PCR; TCRdb holds only in-frame clones, not every one. The table lists about 140,000 clones, about nine tenths of them singletons. Sequences were derived from peripheral blood, sampled on day 0 of AZD1222 vaccination. Source of these receptors: an adult in good health.

The genes are TRBV5-1 and TRBJ2-7; no clear D. The CDR3 sequence is 14 residues long. V was trimmed by 0 bases and J by 4 bases, leaving 11 bases between them. Germline V gene sequence: CDR1 SGHRS, CDR2 YFSETQ. DNA of the CDR3: TGCGCCAGCAGCTTGGAAGATACAGCATACGAGCAGTACTTC. Encoded protein: CASSLEDTAYEQYF.

The chain joins TRBV6-2 or TRBV6-3 to TRBJ2-7, with TRBD2 matching over 9 bases. The CDR3 is made up of 15 amino acids. V lost 0 bases to trimming and J lost 6 bases; unmatched junction nucleotides: 6. Germline CDR1 is MNHEY and CDR2 is SVGEGT. The CDR3 protein is CASSYSAGGTSEQYF. The CDR3 region has the DNA TGTGCCAGCAGTTACTCAGCGGGAGGTACTAGCGAGCAGTACTTC.

The chain has TRBV5-5 and TRBJ1-1, with D maybe TRBD1 (5 bases). V shed 1 base and J shed 4 bases, with 11 bases lying between them. The CDR3 runs 14 residues. Per germline, CDR1 SGHKS and CDR2 YYEKEE (reference sequence). The CDR3 protein is CASSLLEDTTEAFF. For the CDR3, the DNA is TGTGCCAGCAGCTTGTTGGAGGACACCACTGAAGCTTTCTTT.

V gene TRBV5-1 combines with J gene TRBJ2-7; D is undetermined. Trimming removed 0 bases at V and 7 bases at J, with 11 bases between. Germline CDR1 reads SGHRS; CDR2 reads YFSETQ. The CDR3 covers 13 residues. CDR3 in DNA: TGCGCCAGCAGCTTGGAAGGTGACGGAGAGCAGTACTTC. Translation gives CASSLEGDGEQYF.

The V gene is TRBV4-2, the J gene TRBJ2-3; TRBD2 aligns across 8 bases. The CDR3 has 16 residues. The germline gives CDR1 LGHNA, CDR2 YNFKEQ. With V trimmed by 4 bases and J by 4 bases, 10 bases remained unmatched. CDR3 in DNA: TGTGCCAGCAGCCGCGGACTAGCCCGTCGGGCAGATACGCAGTATTTT. This gives the protein CASSRGLARRADTQYF.

The chain recombines TRBV5-4 with TRBJ1-1, with 7 bases lining up with TRBD1. Trimming took 0 bases from V and 5 from J; bases not matched to a gene: 7. This CDR3 comprises 15 residues. CDR1 and CDR2 (germline): SGHNT, YYREEE (reference sequence). For the CDR3, the DNA is TGTGCCAGCAGCTTGGCAAAGACAGGGAATACTGAAGCTTTCTTT. Translated: CASSLAKTGNTEAFF.

The gene calls are TRBV7-6 and TRBJ2-7; 8 bases match TRBD1. This CDR3 contains 13 residues. With 6 bases clipped from V and 7 bases from J, the junction kept 8 bases outside the gene matches. Per germline, CDR1 SGHVS and CDR2 FNYEAQ. This chain's CDR3 is CASSKDRGWEQYF. CDR3 nucleotides: TGTGCCAGCAGTAAAGACAGGGGCTGGGAGCAGTACTTC.

The DNA of the CDR3 is TGTGCCAGCAGTGAAGCGGGCGACACTGAAGCTTTCTTT. It is translated as CASSEAGDTEAFF. The J gene is TRBJ1-1, the V gene TRBV6-1; the D is unclear. The germline V and J ends were trimmed by 0 bases and 3 bases, with 5 bases remaining between them. Per germline, CDR1 MNHNS and CDR2 SASEGT. This CDR3 contains 13 residues.

The chain combines TRBV18 with TRBJ1-5; D might be TRBD1 (6 bases). Germline V gene sequence: CDR1 KGHSH, CDR2 LQKENI. V lost 8 bases and J 6 bases, leaving 17 bases between the germline ends. This CDR3 comprises 14 residues. The CDR3 sequence: CASTSGRGGQPQHF. The CDR3, as DNA: TGTGCCAGCACATCAGGCAGGGGAGGTCAGCCCCAGCATTTT.